A single sample is the source of the 25 T cell receptor beta chains below, sequenced in a study of blood T cell repertoires in COVID-19. Data came from immunoSEQ multiplex PCR; TCRdb stores just in-frame clones and leaves some out. Of 90,000 to 100,000 clones in the sample, 84% were seen once. What was sequenced was peripheral blood. These receptors originate from a man between 65 and 79 years old with active or convalescent COVID-19.

CDR3 in amino acids: CAIRTDRGSPLHF. The CDR3 DNA follows: TGTGCCATCCGTACCGATAGGGGCTCACCCCTCCACTTT. V usage is TRBV10-3 and J usage is TRBJ1-6, with a weak D call TRBD1 (5 bases). This CDR3 is built from 13 residues. Germline CDR1 reads ENHRY; CDR2 reads SYGVKD. Trimming shortened V by 8 bases and J by 10 bases, and 15 bases separated the two germline ends.

The rearrangement joins TRBV28 to TRBJ1-6; maybe TRBD1 (6 bases). Germline V gives CDR1 MDHEN, CDR2 SYDVKM. The CDR3 covers 18 residues. Trimming left V 3 bases short and J 9 bases short, with 24 bases between. CDR3 protein: CASSLKLGGPDIGSPLHF. The CDR3 nucleotides are TGTGCCAGCAGTTTGAAGTTAGGGGGACCAGATATAGGTTCACCCCTCCACTTT.

The chain joins TRBV7-9 to TRBJ2-5; TRBD1 matches 8 bases. V lost 10 bases to trimming and J lost 2 bases; unmatched junction nucleotides: 9. Germline V gives CDR1 SEHNR, CDR2 FQNEAQ (reference sequence). The CDR3 runs to 14 residues. CDR3 coding DNA: TGTGCCACAGGCTTACAGGGGGAACAAGAGACCCAGTACTTC. Amino acids: CATGLQGEQETQYF.

The V gene is TRBV30, the J gene TRBJ2-1, with 10 bases matching TRBD1. Trimming at V came to 0 bases and at J to 7 bases, leaving 0 bases not matched to a gene. Germline V gene sequence: CDR1 GTSNPN, CDR2 SVGIG (reference sequence). This CDR3 has 13 amino acids. CDR3 amino acids: CAWSVDRGNEQFF. CDR3 coding DNA: TGTGCCTGGAGTGTGGACAGGGGGAATGAGCAGTTCTTC.

A single count supports this clone. V and J are TRBV5-6 and TRBJ1-4, with D perhaps TRBD1 (5 bases). The CDR3 consists of 16 residues. Trimming shortened V by 3 bases and J by 8 bases, and 20 bases separated the two germline ends. The germline V gene encodes CDR1 SGHDT and CDR2 YYEEEE. The CDR3 DNA sequence: TGTGCCAGCAGCTCTGGGCGGGACGTAAGCAGGGAAAAACTGTTTTTT. It codes for CASSSGRDVSREKLFF.

This chain connects TRBV2 to TRBJ1-4, with no clear D. Trimming pared 6 bases from V and 4 bases from J, leaving 12 bases between. This CDR3 contains 14 residues. Germline values: CDR1 SNHLY, CDR2 FYNNEI. CDR3 sequence: CASRAPGNNEKLFF. CDR3 nucleotides: TGTGCCAGCAGAGCCCCCGGGAATAATGAAAAACTGTTTTTT.

This clone appeared once. DNA of the CDR3: TGTGCCAGCAGCTTAGACAGGGTTAGCACAGATACGCAGTATTTT. This gives the protein CASSLDRVSTDTQYF. V is TRBV11-2 and J is TRBJ2-3, with D perhaps TRBD1 (5 bases). The germline V gene encodes CDR1 SGHAT and CDR2 FQNNGV. This CDR3 spans 15 amino acids. Trimming cost V 0 bases and J 0 bases, with 7 bases left between them.

The rearrangement joins TRBV29-1 to TRBJ2-3; 14 bases agree with TRBD2. The CDR3 runs to 15 residues. CDR1 is SQVTM, CDR2 ANQGSEA, per germline. Germline trimming cut 7 bases from V and 8 bases from J; bases unmatched to any gene: 11. CDR3 residues: CSERLAGGAQGTQYF. DNA of the CDR3: TGCAGCGAAAGACTAGCGGGGGGGGCACAGGGTACGCAGTATTTT.

This rearrangement joins TRBV18 to TRBJ1-2, with D maybe TRBD1 (6 bases). V was clipped by 1 base and J by 4 bases, with 13 bases between them. Germline CDR1 and CDR2: KGHSH and LQKENI. This CDR3 contains 15 residues. The CDR3 DNA sequence: TGTGCCAGCTCACCACGTGGGGAAGGGGGCTATGGCTACACCTTC. Translating it yields CASSPRGEGGYGYTF.

CDR3 amino acids: CASSKRTSGSSYNEQFF. Written as DNA, the CDR3 is TGTGCCAGTAGTAAACGGACTAGCGGGAGCTCCTACAATGAGCAGTTCTTC. The chain carries TRBV19 and TRBJ2-1; 13 bases match TRBD2. This CDR3 contains 17 residues. Germline V gene lookup returns CDR1 LNHDA and CDR2 SQIVND (reference sequence). After removal of 4 bases from V and 0 bases from J, the junction contained 3 bases not matched to a gene.

The V gene is TRBV24-1, the J gene TRBJ2-5, with TRBD2 as a possible D gene (7 bases). V was shortened by 3 bases and J by 5 bases, with 15 bases between the two germline ends. There are 15 residues in the CDR3. Germline loops: CDR1 KGHDR, CDR2 SFDVKD. CDR3 amino acids: CATSDPGGPGETQYF. CDR3 DNA sequence: TGTGCCACCAGTGATCCCGGGGGGCCGGGGGAGACCCAGTACTTC.

The chain couples TRBV11-2 to TRBJ2-3; 8 bases match TRBD2. The CDR3 extends over 17 amino acids. The junction had 10 bases not matched to a gene; V was cut back by 0 bases and J by 5 bases. Germline CDR1 SGHAT, CDR2 FQNNGV. The CDR3 protein is CASSLDYAGGPGDTQYF. DNA of the CDR3: TGTGCCAGCAGCTTAGATTATGCGGGGGGCCCTGGAGATACGCAGTATTTT.

The gene calls are TRBV4-3 and TRBJ1-5; D not certain. Deletions cut 1 base from V and 7 bases from J, with 14 bases between. The CDR3 is made up of 15 amino acids. Germline V gene sequence: CDR1 LGHNA, CDR2 YSLEER. The DNA for the CDR3 is TGCGCCAGCAGCCAAGCCGCGGGAGTTGGACAGCCCCAGCATTTT. Translated, it gives CASSQAAGVGQPQHF.

This chain joins TRBV28 and TRBJ1-4, with 9 bases lining up with TRBD1. Germline trimming cut 10 bases from V and 11 bases from J; bases unmatched to any gene: 14. Germline CDR1 and CDR2: MDHEN and SYDVKM. The CDR3 runs to 14 residues. CDR3 in amino acids: CATSGQGPREKLFF. CDR3 coding DNA: TGTGCCACCTCCGGACAGGGGCCCCGAGAGAAACTGTTTTTT.

Worth noting for this clone: Other DNA sequences in this specimen translate into the identical CDR3. CDR3 sequence reads: CASSATGSGANVLTF. In DNA form, the CDR3 reads TGCGCCAGCAGCGCTACAGGGTCTGGGGCCAACGTCCTGACTTTC. V gene TRBV5-1 combines with J gene TRBJ2-6; D perhaps matches TRBD1 (6 bases). This CDR3 contains 15 residues. V was trimmed by 4 bases and J by 1 base, leaving 9 bases between them. Germline V gene sequence: CDR1 SGHRS, CDR2 YFSETQ. The entire variable domain, with the rest obtained from reference TRBV5-1 and TRBJ2-6, is as follows: KAGVTQTPRYLIKTRGQQVTLSCSPISGHRSVSWYQQTPGQGLQFLFEYFSETQRNKGNFPGRFSGRQFSNSRSEMNVSTLELGDSALYLCASSATGSGANVLTFGAGSRLTVL.

The chain combines TRBV4-1 with TRBJ2-1; 9 bases are a match to TRBD1. CDR3 size: 16 residues. Germline values: CDR1 MGHRA, CDR2 YSYEKL. V shed 4 bases and J 2 bases; nucleotides not matched to a gene: 6. This CDR3 reads CASSPGTGFTYNEQFF. CDR3 in DNA: TGCGCCAGCAGCCCCGGGACAGGGTTCACCTACAATGAGCAGTTCTTC.

This rearrangement joins TRBV19 to TRBJ2-7, with D possibly matching TRBD1 (6 bases). Looked up from germline, CDR1 is LNHDA and CDR2 is SQIVND (reference sequence). The germline V and J ends were trimmed by 7 bases and 7 bases, with 17 bases remaining between them. This CDR3 spans 13 amino acids. The DNA of the CDR3 is TGTGCCAGTACCACGACTACAGGGTTTGAGCAGTACTTC. It codes for CASTTTTGFEQYF. Filled out from reference TRBV19 and TRBJ2-7, the complete variable domain reads DGGITQSPKYLFRKEGQNVTLSCEQNLNHDAMYWYRQDPGQGLRLIYYSQIVNDFQKGDIAEGYSVSREKKESFPLTVTSAQKNPTAFYLCASTTTTGFEQYFGPGTRLTVT.

DNA of the CDR3: TGTGCCAGCAGCCCCGCTAAGAGGGAGACAGGGGGCGTTCAGCCCCAGCATTTT. Translating gives CASSPAKRETGGVQPQHF. The rearrangement uses TRBV7-8 and TRBJ1-5, with 10 bases that match TRBD1. The CDR3 runs to 18 residues. The V and J ends lost 5 bases and 6 bases, in that order; junction bases with no gene match: 16. The germline CDR1 and CDR2 sequences are SGHVS and FQNEAQ.

V usage is TRBV9 and J usage is TRBJ2-7; D possibly corresponds to TRBD1 (5 bases). V was cut by 0 bases and J by 0 bases, with 10 bases left in between. The CDR3 contains 15 residues. Germline V gene data show CDR1 as SGDLS and CDR2 as YYNGEE. The CDR3 here is CASSVDGAHSYEQYF. In nucleotides, the CDR3 is TGTGCCAGCAGCGTAGATGGGGCCCACTCCTACGAGCAGTACTTC.

The chain uses TRBV30 and TRBJ1-4; 8 nucleotides line up with TRBD1. The junction had 1 base not matched to a gene; V was cut back by 5 bases and J by 8 bases. Germline V gene sequence: CDR1 GTSNPN, CDR2 SVGIG (reference sequence). This CDR3 region has 11 residues. DNA of the CDR3: TGTGCCTGGGGACAGGGCGAAAAACTGTTTTTT. This codes for CAWGQGEKLFF.

The rearrangement joins TRBV6-1 to TRBJ2-3; a possible D gene is TRBD2 (6 bases). From germline, CDR1 is MNHNS and CDR2 SASEGT. V shed 2 bases and J shed 0 bases, with 12 bases lying between them. The CDR3 covers 16 residues. CDR3 sequence: CASSERLASSTDTQYF. The CDR3 coding sequence is TGTGCCAGCAGTGAAAGGCTAGCGAGCAGCACAGATACGCAGTATTTT.

The V and J genes are TRBV18 and TRBJ1-2; the match to TRBD1 covers 9 bases. V was clipped by 2 bases and J by 8 bases; unmatched bases: 6. The length of the CDR3 is 14 residues. Germline lookup yields CDR1 KGHSH and CDR2 LQKENI. The CDR3 nucleotides are TGTGCCAGCTCACCAGAAACCGGGACAGGGGGCTACACCTTC. The encoded protein is CASSPETGTGGYTF.

The chain has TRBV30 and TRBJ1-2; D gene unclear. CDR1 and CDR2 (germline): GTSNPN, SVGIG (reference sequence). The CDR3 has 14 amino acids. Trimming cost V 3 bases and J 7 bases, with 18 bases left between them. The DNA of the CDR3 is TGTGCCTGGAGCCCCCGACCGCTCCGGGGTGGCTACACCTTC. It specifies CAWSPRPLRGGYTF. Full variable domain (remainder filled in from reference TRBV30 and TRBJ1-2): SQTIHQWPATLVQPVGSPLSLECTVEGTSNPNLYWYRQAAGRGLQLLFYSVGIGQISSEVPQNLSASRPQDRQFILSSKKLLLSDSGFYLCAWSPRPLRGGYTFGSGTRLTVV.

The chain joins TRBV7-8 to TRBJ2-1; D call uncertain. Deletions cut 1 base from V and 8 bases from J, with 15 bases between. The CDR3 runs 15 residues. Germline V gene sequence: CDR1 SGHVS, CDR2 FQNEAQ. The CDR3 region is CASSLGLLVMDEQFF. The CDR3 DNA follows: TGTGCCAGCAGCTTAGGACTTCTTGTGATGGATGAGCAGTTCTTC.

In this sample, this clone turned up once. V usage is TRBV4-1 and J usage is TRBJ2-5, with 10 nucleotides matching TRBD2. Germline V gene data show CDR1 as MGHRA and CDR2 as YSYEKL. CDR3 size: 16 residues. Trimming took 0 bases from V and 5 from J; bases not matched to a gene: 6. Here the CDR3 DNA reads TGCGCCAGCAGCCAAGATCGGTTTAGCGGGGGGGAGACCCAGTACTTC. It codes for CASSQDRFSGGETQYF.